Below, 19 T cell receptor beta chains from the same sample are listed, as sequenced in a study of blood T cell repertoires in COVID-19. The assay was immunoSEQ multiplex PCR, and TCRdb's table has in-frame clones only and misses some. Among about 30,000 clones listed, 70% to 90% were seen once. Material: peripheral blood. The receptors derive from a human donor in a cohort sampled during active COVID-19.

The V gene is TRBV19, the J gene TRBJ2-3; a possible D gene is TRBD2 (5 bases). Germline-derived CDR1 and CDR2 are LNHDA and SQIVND (reference sequence). The V gene lost 2 bases and the J gene lost 7 bases, with 22 bases spanning the gap. The CDR3 has 17 residues. The CDR3 nucleotides read TGTGCCAGTAGTATAAGTGGCGGGCAGATCACGGTGAATACGCAGTATTTT. Amino acids: CASSISGGQITVNTQYF. The whole variable domain, filled in from reference TRBV19 and TRBJ2-3, reads DGGITQSPKYLFRKEGQNVTLSCEQNLNHDAMYWYRQDPGQGLRLIYYSQIVNDFQKGDIAEGYSVSREKKESFPLTVTSAQKNPTAFYLCASSISGGQITVNTQYFGPGTRLTVL.

V is TRBV19 and J is TRBJ1-5, with 9 bases lining up with TRBD1. CDR3 size: 17 residues. CDR1 LNHDA and CDR2 SQIVND come from the germline V gene (reference sequence). V lost 3 bases to trimming and J lost 5 bases; unmatched junction nucleotides: 11. CDR3 sequence: CASSMTINRGLYQPQHF. The CDR3 DNA reads TGTGCCAGTAGTATGACTATCAACAGGGGGCTTTATCAGCCCCAGCATTTT.

The V gene is TRBV6-2 or TRBV6-3, the J gene TRBJ2-5; 9 positions agree with TRBD2. The CDR3 sequence is 18 residues long. From germline, CDR1 is MNHEY and CDR2 SVGEGT. The J segment lost 2 bases and the V segment lost 6 bases, leaving 16 bases of the junction unmatched. This chain's CDR3 is CASSYNPSGGITQETQYF. CDR3 nucleotides: TGTGCCAGCAGCTATAACCCGAGCGGGGGGATTACACAAGAGACCCAGTACTTC.

The chain combines TRBV7-8 with TRBJ1-1, with D uncertain. Germline assignment: CDR1 SGHVS and CDR2 FQNEAQ. The V end lost 1 base, the J end lost 3 bases, and 9 bases lay between the germline ends. There are 14 residues in the CDR3. CDR3 sequence: CASSLGEKYTEAFF. In nucleotides, the CDR3 is TGTGCCAGCAGCTTAGGTGAGAAATACACTGAAGCTTTCTTT.

The CDR3 DNA reads TGTGCCAGCAGCTTGTACGCGGCCGGCAATCAGCCCCAGCATTTT. It encodes CASSLYAAGNQPQHF. The chain is built from TRBV5-6 and TRBJ1-5; D is unclear. V lost 1 base and J lost 2, with 10 bases in between. This CDR3 has 15 amino acids. Germline CDR1 reads SGHDT; CDR2 reads YYEEEE.

The chain employs TRBV19 and TRBJ1-4; 7 bases align to TRBD1. CDR3 length equals 16 residues. V was pared by 5 bases and J by 3 bases, with 9 bases of the junction left unmatched. Germline CDR1 and CDR2: LNHDA and SQIVND (reference sequence). The CDR3 nucleotides read TGTGCCAGTAGTCAACAGGACAGGCCGGCTAATGAAAAACTGTTTTTT. Translating gives CASSQQDRPANEKLFF.

The V gene is TRBV5-8, the J gene TRBJ2-1; D is ambiguous. Trimming pared 4 bases from V and 13 bases from J, leaving 6 bases between. Germline V gene lookup returns CDR1 SGHTS and CDR2 YDEGEE. The CDR3 is 9 amino acids. Written as DNA, the CDR3 is TGTGCCAGCAGCCTAGGTCAGTTCTTC. It yields the protein CASSLGQFF.

The V gene is TRBV2, the J gene TRBJ2-1; TRBD2 is a possible D gene (5 bases). Germline loops: CDR1 SNHLY, CDR2 FYNNEI. V was trimmed by 7 bases and J by 5 bases, leaving 18 bases between them. This CDR3 is 15 amino acids long. The CDR3, as DNA: TGTGCCAGCACCGAACGGGTCCTCGGGGACAATGAGCAGTTCTTC. Amino acids: CASTERVLGDNEQFF.

This clone was detected only a few times. The chain combines TRBV6-5 with TRBJ1-2; possibly TRBD1 for D (5 bases). The CDR3 loop spans 13 amino acids. The V gene's germline CDR1 is MNHEY and CDR2 SVGAGI. The ends were cut back, 8 bases at V and 5 bases at J, with 15 bases in the middle. The CDR3 here is CASRLRGNYGYTF. CDR3 DNA sequence: TGTGCCAGCCGATTGCGGGGGAATTATGGCTACACCTTC.

V gene TRBV27 combines with J gene TRBJ1-1; 7 nucleotides agree with TRBD1. Germline CDR1 reads MNHEY; CDR2 reads SMNVEV (reference sequence). The CDR3 has 12 amino acids. V dropped 5 bases and J dropped 6; count of bases not matched to a gene: 3. The chain's CDR3 is CASSRQGSEAFF. The CDR3 coding sequence is TGTGCCAGCAGTCGACAGGGCTCTGAAGCTTTCTTT.

The chain has TRBV27 and TRBJ1-2, with D possibly TRBD1 on 6 matching bases. CDR3 size: 17 residues. Trimming removed 3 bases from V and 3 bases from J, with 20 bases in between. Germline CDR1 reads MNHEY; CDR2 reads SMNVEV (reference sequence). CDR3 coding DNA: TGTGCCAGCAGTTTCCGGGTTACCGCAGGGGCCCACTATGGCTACACCTTC. This sequence encodes CASSFRVTAGAHYGYTF.

The J gene is TRBJ2-1, the V gene TRBV27; 9 bases map to TRBD1. Germline lookup yields CDR1 MNHEY and CDR2 SMNVEV (reference sequence). This CDR3 spans 15 amino acids. Unmatched junction bases numbered 5, after V lost 2 bases and J lost 6 bases. The CDR3 nucleotides are TGTGCCAGCAGTTTAGGGACAGGGCGGTCCAATGAGCAGTTCTTC. Protein sequence: CASSLGTGRSNEQFF.

This clone was recorded only once. This chain connects TRBV5-1 to TRBJ2-3; 15 bases are a match to TRBD2. Losses at the gene ends were 3 bases for V and 6 bases for J; bases not matched to a gene: 2. The CDR3 runs to 15 residues. The germline gives CDR1 SGHRS, CDR2 YFSETQ. CDR3 protein: CASSWTSGRGDTQYF. The CDR3 nucleotides are TGCGCCAGCAGCTGGACTAGCGGGAGGGGGGATACGCAGTATTTT.

V and J are TRBV7-2 and TRBJ1-4, with D possibly TRBD1 on 5 matching bases. This CDR3 spans 15 amino acids. Germline-derived CDR1 and CDR2 are SGHTA and FQGNSA. Trimming took off 1 base at V and 7 bases at J, with 13 bases between the two ends. CDR3 amino acids: CASSLGLGAGEKLFF. CDR3 DNA sequence: TGTGCCAGCAGCTTAGGTCTAGGGGCAGGTGAAAAACTGTTTTTT.

The CDR3 DNA follows: TGCAGTGCTAGAGACCCTCCTGTGCAGTACTTC. Its protein product is CSARDPPVQYF. The chain employs TRBV20-1 and TRBJ2-7; D is undetermined. Germline V gene sequence: CDR1 DFQATT, CDR2 SNEGSKA (reference sequence). V lost 0 bases and J 9 bases, leaving 9 bases between the germline ends. The CDR3 has 11 amino acids.

The chain uses TRBV5-8 and TRBJ2-7, with no clear D. Germline lookup yields CDR1 SGHTS and CDR2 YDEGEE. This CDR3 is built from 11 residues. The germline V and J ends were trimmed by 4 bases and 7 bases, with 9 bases remaining between them. As DNA, the CDR3 is TGTGCCAGCAGCCCGATAGTGGAGCAGTACTTC. Amino acids: CASSPIVEQYF.

This clone has a single count. The chain employs TRBV7-2 and TRBJ2-3; D is possibly TRBD2 (6 bases). The CDR3 is 15 residues long. CDR1 SGHTA and CDR2 FQGNSA come from the germline V gene. Trimming removed 0 bases from V and 0 bases from J, with 7 bases in between. The CDR3 bases are TGTGCCAGCAGCTTAGCGCGGGGCAGCACAGATACGCAGTATTTT. Translation: CASSLARGSTDTQYF.

The rearrangement links TRBV18 to TRBJ2-5, with D possibly being TRBD2 (6 bases). V was trimmed by 4 bases and J by 1 base, leaving 16 bases between them. The CDR3 has 16 amino acids. Germline assignment: CDR1 KGHSH and CDR2 LQKENI. CDR3 in amino acids: CASSRGGAPLQETQYF. The CDR3 nucleotides read TGTGCCAGCTCACGAGGAGGGGCACCCCTCCAAGAGACCCAGTACTTC.

This clone appeared once. J is TRBJ2-3 and V is TRBV7-2; D may be TRBD1 (6 bases). Germline CDR1 reads SGHTA; CDR2 reads FQGNSA. The length of the CDR3 is 14 residues. V gave up 5 bases and J gave up 5 bases, with 14 bases separating them. The CDR3 DNA reads TGTGCCAGCAGCCTCACCAGGGGACAAGATACGCAGTATTTT. This gives the protein CASSLTRGQDTQYF.